Following are 7 T cell receptor beta chains from one sample sequenced in a study. One entry per CDR3 protein, called by TCRdb with MiXCR from the RT-PCR reads. The sample holds hundreds of thousands of distinct CDR3 sequences, 14% seen once. The sequenced sample was memory CD4+ T cells from blood. The receptor source for this set is a female donor in good health, serving as a healthy control.

This clonotype was recorded at least ten times. This sequence joins TRBV29-1 and TRBJ2-1; 7 bases align to TRBD1. Losses at the gene ends were 7 bases for V and 8 bases for J; bases not matched to a gene: 11. The CDR3 runs 13 residues. Per the germline V gene, CDR1 is SQVTM and CDR2 is ANQGSEA. In nucleotides, the CDR3 is TGCAGCGCTCTCCCCTACAGGGGCGATGAGCAGTTCTTC. Its translation: CSALPYRGDEQFF.

This clonotype has only a few counts. The gene calls are TRBV5-1 and TRBJ1-1; weak D call: TRBD1 (5 bases). Germline V gene sequence: CDR1 SGHRS, CDR2 YFSETQ. V was pared by 5 bases and J by 1 base, with 12 bases between. This CDR3 has 14 amino acids. The CDR3 is CASRPGGQNTEAFF. In DNA form, the CDR3 reads TGCGCCAGCAGACCAGGCGGACAGAACACTGAAGCTTTCTTT.

The chain links TRBV6-2 or TRBV6-3 to TRBJ1-5; D is unresolved. CDR1 and CDR2 (germline): MNHEY, SVGEGT. V shed 0 bases and J shed 2 bases, with 8 bases lying between them. The CDR3 consists of 15 residues. CDR3 in amino acids: CASSYSGLGNQPQHF. CDR3 coding DNA: TGTGCCAGCAGTTACTCAGGGTTGGGCAATCAGCCCCAGCATTTT.

This clonotype has more than one count but fewer than ten. The chain combines TRBV3-1 with TRBJ2-7; a possible D gene is TRBD2 (6 bases). Trimming left V 4 bases short and J 4 bases short, with 14 bases between. CDR1 LGHDT and CDR2 YNNKEL come from the germline V gene (reference sequence). CDR3 length: 14 residues. The CDR3 DNA reads as TGTGCCAGCAGCCCTAATCAAGCGGGTTACGAGCAGTACTTC. This gives the protein CASSPNQAGYEQYF.

The rearrangement uses TRBV10-1 and TRBJ1-1; D is unresolved. With 2 bases removed from V and 1 base from J, the gap between germline ends came to 11 bases. The CDR3 spans 15 residues. CDR1 is WNHNN, CDR2 SYGVQD, per germline (reference sequence). The CDR3 DNA reads TGCGCCAGCAGTGAGAGGTTCGGCAGGAACACTGAAGCTTTCTTT. The encoded protein is CASSERFGRNTEAFF.

This chain joins TRBV7-2 and TRBJ2-4; D possibly corresponds to TRBD2 (6 bases). CDR1 SGHTA and CDR2 FQGNSA come from the germline V gene. This CDR3 region has 12 residues. Trimming cost V 3 bases and J 11 bases, with 11 bases left between them. The CDR3 DNA is TGTGCCAGCAGCTTTTCCGGGAGTGTTCAGTACTTC. Amino acid sequence: CASSFSGSVQYF.

As DNA, the CDR3 is TGCAGCGCGACCCCTAGCGGGGGGGCCACAGATACGCAGTATTTT. It codes for CSATPSGGATDTQYF. The chain links TRBV20-1 to TRBJ2-3, with 12 nucleotides matching TRBD2. The germline V gene has CDR1 DFQATT and CDR2 SNEGSKA (reference sequence). The CDR3 extends over 15 amino acids.